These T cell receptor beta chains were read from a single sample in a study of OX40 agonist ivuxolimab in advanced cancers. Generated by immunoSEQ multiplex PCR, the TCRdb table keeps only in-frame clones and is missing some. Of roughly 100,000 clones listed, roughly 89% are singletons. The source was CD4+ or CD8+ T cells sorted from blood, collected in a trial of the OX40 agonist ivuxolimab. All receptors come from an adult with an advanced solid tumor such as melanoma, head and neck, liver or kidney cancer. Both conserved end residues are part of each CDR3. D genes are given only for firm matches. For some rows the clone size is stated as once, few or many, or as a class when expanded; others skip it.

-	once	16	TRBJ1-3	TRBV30	CAWSVRGHGSGNTIYF	TGTGCCTGGAGTGTACGAGGGCACGGCTCTGGAAACACCATATATTTT
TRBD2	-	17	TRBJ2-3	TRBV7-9	CASSPSGGAWGTDTQYF	TGTGCCAGCAGCCCTAGCGGGGGGGCGTGGGGCACAGATACGCAGTATTTT
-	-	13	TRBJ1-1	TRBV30	CAYGGQAGTEAFF	TGTGCCTACGGGGGGCAGGCCGGTACTGAAGCTTTCTTT
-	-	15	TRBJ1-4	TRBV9	CASSPHSATNEKLFF	TGTGCCAGCAGCCCTCATAGCGCAACTAATGAAAAACTGTTTTTT
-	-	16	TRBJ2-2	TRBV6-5	CASSYSGFANTGELFF	TGTGCCAGCAGTTACTCGGGATTCGCGAACACCGGGGAGCTGTTTTTT
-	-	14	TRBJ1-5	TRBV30	CAWSGTGGNQPQHF	TGTGCCTGGAGTGGGACCGGTGGAAATCAGCCCCAGCATTTT
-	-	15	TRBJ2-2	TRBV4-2	CASSQGHTNTGELFF	TGTGCCAGCAGCCAGGGTCACACGAACACCGGGGAGCTGTTTTTT
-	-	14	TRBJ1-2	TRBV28	CASSLPLHGYGYTF	TGTGCCAGCAGTTTACCGCTCCACGGTTATGGCTACACCTTC
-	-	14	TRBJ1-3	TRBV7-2	CASSFLGQGNTIYF	TGTGCCAGCAGCTTCCTCGGACAGGGAAACACCATATATTTT
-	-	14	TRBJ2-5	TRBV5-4	CASSSGGSQETQYF	TGTGCCAGCAGCTCTGGGGGAAGCCAAGAGACCCAGTACTTC
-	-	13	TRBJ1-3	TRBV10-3	CAFSRSSGNTIYF	TGTGCCTTCTCGCGGAGCTCTGGAAACACCATATATTTT
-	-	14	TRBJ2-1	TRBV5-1	CASSLARGEDEQFF	TGCGCCAGCAGCTTGGCAAGGGGAGAGGATGAGCAGTTCTTC
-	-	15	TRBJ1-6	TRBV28	CASSRTYGEGSPLHF	TGTGCCAGCAGTCGCACCTATGGGGAAGGTTCACCCCTCCACTTT
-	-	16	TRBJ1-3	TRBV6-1	CASSEAQGLGGNTIYF	TGTGCCAGCAGTGAAGCGCAGGGGTTAGGGGGGAACACCATATATTTT
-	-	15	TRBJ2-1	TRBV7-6	CASSPGIADYNEQFF	TGTGCCAGCAGCCCCGGGATAGCAGACTACAATGAGCAGTTCTTC
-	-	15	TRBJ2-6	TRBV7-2	CASSLSASGANVLTF	TGTGCCAGCAGCTTGTCGGCCTCTGGGGCCAACGTCCTGACTTTC
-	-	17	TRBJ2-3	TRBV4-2	CASSQGTLPGATDTQYF	TGTGCCAGCAGCCAAGGCACCTTACCGGGGGCAACAGATACGCAGTATTTT
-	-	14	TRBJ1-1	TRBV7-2	CASSLVGRDTEAFF	TGTGCCAGCAGCTTAGTAGGTCGTGACACTGAAGCTTTCTTT
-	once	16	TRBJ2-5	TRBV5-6	CAGSPLARGQVETQYF	TGTGCCGGCAGCCCACTAGCTAGGGGCCAAGTGGAGACCCAGTACTTC
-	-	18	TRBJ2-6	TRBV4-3	CASSRPTGTLSGANVLTF	TGCGCCAGCAGCCGTCCGACAGGTACCTTATCTGGGGCCAACGTCCTGACTTTC
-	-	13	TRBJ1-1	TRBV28	CASSLGRITEAFF	TGTGCCAGCAGTTTGGGTAGGATCACTGAAGCTTTCTTT
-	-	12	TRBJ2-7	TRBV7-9	CASSPSAYEQYF	TGTGCCAGCAGCCCCTCCGCCTACGAGCAGTACTTC
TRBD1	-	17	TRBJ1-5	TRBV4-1	CASSQVTRTGKNQPQHF	TGCGCCAGCAGCCAAGTAACACGGACAGGGAAGAATCAGCCCCAGCATTTT
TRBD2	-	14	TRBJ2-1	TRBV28	CASIASSGGSEQFF	TGTGCCAGCATAGCCTCCAGCGGGGGGAGTGAGCAGTTCTTC
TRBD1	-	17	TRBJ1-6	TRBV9	CASSDPRQGASVSPLHF	TGTGCCAGCAGCGACCCCAGACAGGGGGCTTCAGTGTCACCCCTCCACTTT
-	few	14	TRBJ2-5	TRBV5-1	CASSLVNPQETQYF	TGCGCCAGCAGCTTGGTCAACCCGCAAGAGACCCAGTACTTC
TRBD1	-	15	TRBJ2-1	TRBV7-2	CASSWVQGARNEQFF	TGTGCCAGCAGCTGGGTTCAGGGGGCGCGGAATGAGCAGTTCTTC
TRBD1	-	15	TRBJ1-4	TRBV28	CASSLPQGAREKLFF	TGTGCCAGCAGTTTACCCCAGGGGGCGCGTGAAAAACTGTTTTTT
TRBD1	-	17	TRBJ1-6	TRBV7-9	CASSPGQGEAYNSPLHF	TGTGCCAGCAGCCCTGGACAGGGTGAAGCCTATAATTCACCCCTCCACTTT
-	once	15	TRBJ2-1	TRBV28	CASSLWRGAGNEQFF	TGTGCCAGCAGTTTATGGAGGGGGGCGGGCAATGAGCAGTTCTTC
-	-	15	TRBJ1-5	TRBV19	CASSIPLGSNQPQHF	TGTGCCAGTAGTATTCCCCTGGGAAGCAATCAGCCCCAGCATTTT
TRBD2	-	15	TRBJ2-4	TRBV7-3	CASSPTSGGGDIQYF	TGTGCCAGCAGCCCCACTAGCGGGGGTGGAGACATTCAGTACTTC